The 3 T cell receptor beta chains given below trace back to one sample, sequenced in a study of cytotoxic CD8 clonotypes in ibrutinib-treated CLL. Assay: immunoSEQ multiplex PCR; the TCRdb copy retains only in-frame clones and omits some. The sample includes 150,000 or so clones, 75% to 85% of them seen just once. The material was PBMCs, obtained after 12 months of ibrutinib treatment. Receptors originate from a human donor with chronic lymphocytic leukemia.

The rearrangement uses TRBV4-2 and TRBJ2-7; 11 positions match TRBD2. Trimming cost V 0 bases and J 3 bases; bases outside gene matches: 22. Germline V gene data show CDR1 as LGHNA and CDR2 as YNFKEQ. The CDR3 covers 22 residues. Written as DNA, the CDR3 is TGTGCCAGCAGCCAAGATTTTGAGGCCGCGGGGCTAGCGGGAGGCGGCGGCTACGAGCAGTACTTC. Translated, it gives CASSQDFEAAGLAGGGGYEQYF.

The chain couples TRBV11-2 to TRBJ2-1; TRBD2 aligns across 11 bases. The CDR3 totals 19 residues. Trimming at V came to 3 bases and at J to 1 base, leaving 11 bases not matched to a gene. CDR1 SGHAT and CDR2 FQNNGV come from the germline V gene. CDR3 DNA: TGTGCCAGCAGCTTTCTTATAGCGGGAGGGGGAATATCCTACAATGAGCAGTTCTTC. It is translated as CASSFLIAGGGISYNEQFF.

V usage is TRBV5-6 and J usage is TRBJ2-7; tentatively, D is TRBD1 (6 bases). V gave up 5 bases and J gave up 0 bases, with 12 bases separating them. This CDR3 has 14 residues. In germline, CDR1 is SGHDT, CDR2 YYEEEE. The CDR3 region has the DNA TGTGCCAGCAGAGCGAGGGGGAACTCCTACGAGCAGTACTTC. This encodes CASRARGNSYEQYF.